This TCR beta chain originates from a study of blood T cells in healthy people across ages. The length of the CDR3 is 14 residues. CDR1 is MNHEY, CDR2 SVGAGI, per germline. Primed by a sample-barcoded 5' primer and a J-beta primer mix, a second PCR proceeded for roughly 6 to 12 cycles. A tag from a template-switch adaptor with 12 random nucleotides marked each cDNA molecule. TCRdb called the 5' RACE reads again in MiXCR, with one record for every CDR3 protein. The sample holds about 1.6 million distinct CDR3 sequences, about 35% seen once. Broader study findings: Researchers deemed the diversity estimates from one million T cells underestimates.

About this clonotype itself: What it recognizes is unknown. A read error may produce the germline difference seen at one junction end.

Sequencing was carried out using blood. The chain is built from TRBV6-5 and TRBJ2-7; no firm D call. This clonotype originated in a woman aged 25 to 45 in good health. The CDR3 DNA follows: TGTGCCAGCAGACTCACCGGAAGCTCCTACAAGCAGTACTTC. It codes for CASRLTGSSYKQYF.